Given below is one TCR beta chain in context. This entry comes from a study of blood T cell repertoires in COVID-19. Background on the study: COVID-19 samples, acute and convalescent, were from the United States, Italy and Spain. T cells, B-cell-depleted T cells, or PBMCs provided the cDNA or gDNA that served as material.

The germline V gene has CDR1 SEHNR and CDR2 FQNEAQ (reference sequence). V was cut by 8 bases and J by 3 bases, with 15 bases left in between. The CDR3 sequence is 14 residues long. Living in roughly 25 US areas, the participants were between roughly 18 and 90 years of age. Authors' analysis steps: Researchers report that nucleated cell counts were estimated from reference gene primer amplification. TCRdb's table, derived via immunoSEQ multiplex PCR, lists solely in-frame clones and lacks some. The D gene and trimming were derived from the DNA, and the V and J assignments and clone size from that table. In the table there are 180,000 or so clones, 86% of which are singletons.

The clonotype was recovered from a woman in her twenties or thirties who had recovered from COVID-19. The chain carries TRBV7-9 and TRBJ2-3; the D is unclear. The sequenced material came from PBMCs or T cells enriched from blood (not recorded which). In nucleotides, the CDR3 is TGTGCCAGCCCCCCGCCCCACAGAACAGATACGCAGTATTTT. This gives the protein CASPPPHRTDTQYF.